This passage covers 15 T cell receptor beta chains from one sample sequenced in a study of neurological immune-mediated disorders. TCRdb re-derived calls from the 5' RACE reads in MiXCR, one entry per CDR3 protein. Here the sample spans about 20,000 distinct CDR3 sequences, 6% to 8.5% being singletons. Material for sequencing was CD8+ T cells from blood. The source of these receptors is a woman aged 25-40 years with HTLV-1-associated myelopathy (HAM/TSP).

This clonotype was picked up many times. For the CDR3, the DNA is TGTGCCAGCAGCCGTACTATAACAGAAACTAGCACAGATACGCAGTATTTT. It codes for CASSRTITETSTDTQYF. The chain recombines TRBV7-8 with TRBJ2-3; D is unresolved. Looked up from germline, CDR1 is SGHVS and CDR2 is FQNEAQ. Trimming removed 5 bases at V and 0 bases at J, with 18 bases between. The CDR3 is 17 residues long.

This clonotype was seen at least ten times. CDR3 region: CSARDGAAMNTEAFF. In DNA form, the CDR3 reads TGCAGTGCTAGAGATGGGGCGGCCATGAACACTGAAGCTTTCTTT. The chain couples TRBV20-1 to TRBJ1-1; D may be TRBD1 (5 bases). The V end lost 0 bases, the J end lost 0 bases, and 11 bases lay between the germline ends. The CDR3 spans 15 residues. Germline CDR1 is DFQATT and CDR2 is SNEGSKA (reference sequence).

This clonotype was seen many times. The chain uses TRBV7-9 and TRBJ2-6; D remains unclear. The CDR3 is made up of 12 amino acids. Trimming shortened V by 10 bases and J by 0 bases, and 4 bases separated the two germline ends. Germline CDR1 SEHNR, CDR2 FQNEAQ (reference sequence). The DNA of the CDR3 is TGTGCCATCGACTCTGGGGCCAACGTCCTGACTTTC. Amino acid sequence: CAIDSGANVLTF.

This clonotype was observed at least ten times. V usage is TRBV29-1 and J usage is TRBJ1-1, with D perhaps TRBD1 (6 bases). The germline gives CDR1 SQVTM, CDR2 ANQGSEA. The CDR3 contains 17 residues. Deletions cut 7 bases from V and 6 bases from J, with 30 bases between. The CDR3 DNA follows: TGCAGCGGAAGCCAGGGGTTATCGGACTTACCGACGCCTGAAGCTTTCTTT. Amino acid sequence: CSGSQGLSDLPTPEAFF.

This clonotype showed up many times. J is TRBJ2-2 and V is TRBV27; no firm D call. In germline, CDR1 is MNHEY, CDR2 SMNVEV (reference sequence). This CDR3 region has 13 residues. The V and J ends lost 1 base and 6 bases respectively, with 6 bases between them. The CDR3 spells CASSLFTPGELFF. CDR3 nucleotide sequence: TGTGCCAGCAGTTTATTTACCCCCGGGGAGCTGTTTTTT.

This clonotype was seen repeatedly, ten times or more. The J gene is TRBJ2-7, the V gene TRBV11-2, with D perhaps TRBD1 (6 bases). The CDR3 length is 13 residues. The V gene's germline CDR1 is SGHAT and CDR2 FQNNGV. V lost 5 bases to trimming and J lost 6 bases, with 14 bases between them. CDR3 amino acids: CASSTDSTGEQYF. The DNA of the CDR3 is TGTGCCAGCAGCACGGACAGTACTGGCGAGCAGTACTTC.

In its sample, this clonotype was seen many times. The chain links TRBV2 to TRBJ1-2; D is unresolved. The V and J ends lost 3 bases and 3 bases respectively, with 11 bases between them. There are 14 residues in the CDR3. Germline V gene lookup returns CDR1 SNHLY and CDR2 FYNNEI. CDR3 amino acids: CASSDIGLDYGYTF. CDR3 sequence (DNA): TGTGCCAGCAGTGACATAGGGTTGGACTATGGCTACACCTTC. Filled out from reference TRBV2 and TRBJ1-2, the complete variable domain reads EPEVTQTPSHQVTQMGQEVILRCVPISNHLYFYWYRQILGQKVEFLVSFYNNEISEKSEIFDDQFSVERPDGSNFTLKIRSTKLEDSAMYFCASSDIGLDYGYTFGSGTRLTVV.

This clonotype has only a few counts. The V call is TRBV7-8, the J call TRBJ1-4, with D possibly TRBD1 on 5 matching bases. The CDR3 is 15 amino acids. The germline V gene has CDR1 SGHVS and CDR2 FQNEAQ. Trimming shortened V by 1 base and J by 6 bases, and 12 bases separated the two germline ends. The CDR3 loop reads CASSLGGGYDEKLFF. The CDR3 DNA is TGTGCCAGCAGCTTAGGGGGGGGATATGATGAAAAACTGTTTTTT.

This clonotype was observed a few times. The genes are TRBV7-2 and TRBJ1-3; D gene uncertain. The length of the CDR3 is 15 residues. CDR1 is SGHTA, CDR2 FQGNSA, per germline. Trimming removed 0 bases at V and 0 bases at J, with 6 bases between. The CDR3 is CASSLAPSSGNTIYF. The CDR3 DNA sequence: TGTGCCAGCAGCTTAGCCCCCAGCTCTGGAAACACCATATATTTT. The full variable domain, rest sourced from reference TRBV7-2 and TRBJ1-3, is GAGVSQSPSNKVTEKGKDVELRCDPISGHTALYWYRQSLGQGLEFLIYFQGNSAPDKSGLPSDRFSAERTGGSVSTLTIQRTQQEDSAVYLCASSLAPSSGNTIYFGEGSWLTVV.

This clonotype was observed at least ten times. CDR3 sequence reads: CASSFAREWGSSYNEQFF. The CDR3 DNA follows: TGTGCCAGCAGCTTCGCCCGGGAGTGGGGGAGCTCCTACAATGAGCAGTTCTTC. The chain carries TRBV7-2 and TRBJ2-1; a possible D gene is TRBD2 (6 bases). V was clipped by 3 bases and J by 0 bases, with 18 bases between them. CDR1 SGHTA and CDR2 FQGNSA come from the germline V gene. The CDR3 extends over 18 amino acids.

This clonotype was recorded many times. V is TRBV5-5 and J is TRBJ1-4; TRBD1 matches at 8 bases. V was pared by 1 base and J by 4 bases, with 3 bases of the junction left unmatched. CDR3 length equals 15 residues. Germline V gives CDR1 SGHKS, CDR2 YYEKEE (reference sequence). CDR3 loop: CASSLRDRGNEKLFF. CDR3 nucleotide sequence: TGTGCCAGCAGCTTGCGAGACAGGGGTAATGAAAAACTGTTTTTT.

This clonotype came up many times. The rearrangement joins TRBV3-1 to TRBJ2-3, with 12 bases matching TRBD2. The junction had 3 bases not matched to a gene; V was cut back by 8 bases and J by 0 bases. This CDR3 has 15 amino acids. CDR1 is LGHDT and CDR2 is YNNKEL in the germline V gene (reference sequence). Here the CDR3 reads CASGGLAGSTDTQYF. CDR3 bases: TGTGCCAGCGGAGGACTAGCGGGAAGCACAGATACGCAGTATTTT.

This clonotype was observed at least ten times. V usage is TRBV7-9 and J usage is TRBJ2-7, with 8 bases lining up with TRBD1. Germline lookup yields CDR1 SEHNR and CDR2 FQNEAQ (reference sequence). The CDR3 runs 13 residues. V lost 6 bases to trimming and J lost 2 bases; unmatched junction nucleotides: 3. CDR3 in DNA: TGTGCCAGCAGTGGACAGGGCCCCTACGAGCAGTACTTC. Its protein product is CASSGQGPYEQYF.

This clonotype was counted many times. This chain links TRBV7-8 with TRBJ2-7; D not resolved. CDR1 is SGHVS, CDR2 FQNEAQ, per germline. V was cut by 1 base and J by 3 bases, with 7 bases left in between. There are 13 residues in the CDR3. The CDR3 is CASSLDGGYEQYF. In DNA, the CDR3 is TGTGCCAGCAGCTTAGACGGCGGCTACGAGCAGTACTTC.

There are a few counts of this clonotype. The chain employs TRBV7-9 and TRBJ2-1; D not certain. This CDR3 region has 14 residues. Germline V gene lookup returns CDR1 SEHNR and CDR2 FQNEAQ (reference sequence). V lost 5 bases and J lost 5, with 13 bases in between. The CDR3 loop reads CASSPPRPNNEQFF. CDR3 sequence (DNA): TGTGCCAGCAGCCCTCCCCGACCCAACAATGAGCAGTTCTTC.